This T cell receptor (beta chain) is drawn from a study of vaccination and CD4 T cells after COVID-19 (dated by TCRdb to 2022 to 2024). Study-wide context: Convalescent patients had a positive SARS-CoV-2 result on nasal swab PCR, and of these patients, several had mild disease and one had severe disease. In control cultures, a CEFX viral epitope pool was used as positive control, an HIV-1 Nef peptide pool was used as negative control, or no peptide was added. The convalescent cohort comprised six males and four females, including two Hispanic individuals, seven Caucasians, two Asians and one multiracial person. Participants got two doses of the Pfizer-BioNTech BNT162b2 vaccine (n=8) or two doses of the Moderna mRNA-1273 vaccine (n=2). Post-COVID blood samples from convalescent patients were collected a median of around 100 days after diagnosis, with a range of 35 to 161 days. For stimulating the cultures, overlapping spike peptide pools were used, derived from SARS-CoV-2 as well as from the common cold coronaviruses HCoV-NL63, HCoV-OC43 and HCoV-229E. In around 9 COVID-19 convalescent patients and a handful of infection-naive healthy vaccine recipients, researchers compared the spike-specific CD4+ TCR repertoire from before mRNA vaccination with the repertoire from after. Post-vaccine blood samples were taken a median of roughly 72 days after the second vaccine dose, with a range of roughly 13 to 250 days. A few convalescent patients gave samples both early after vaccination (day 14) and late after vaccination (days 161 to 241).

With respect to this clonotype: Its specific antigen is unknown. No base quality information exists; no much larger clone differs at one position.

The germline V gene encodes CDR1 SQVTM and CDR2 ANQGSEA. The CDR3 contains 14 residues, cysteine and phenylalanine counted. The retained sequence is limited to the CDR3, 42 bases, with the frame set at the first base. V drops 6 bases and J drops 6 bases, leaving 21 bases in between. General conclusions and limits of the study: An increase in the median number of SARS-CoV-2-reactive clonotypes from around 20 after infection to a few dozen after vaccination was observed, but the change was not found to be significant. The study included relatively few convalescent patients and did not analyze early timepoints after natural infection. Among convalescent patients, a median about 86% of the SARS-CoV-2-reactive clones seen after vaccination appeared only after vaccination, which suggests priming specific to the vaccine. Nearly all vaccine-specific clones in convalescent patients (304 of 307) were mono-reactive for SARS-CoV-2 spike rather than cross-reactive with common cold coronaviruses.

The protocol used for the library was PCR. TCR sequencing of DNA from cultured CD4+ T cells used the Oncomine TCR Beta short-read assay at the Johns Hopkins FTIC core. The QIAamp micro DNA kit was used to extract genomic DNA from the cultured CD4+ T cells. Oncomine TCR Beta libraries from cultured CD4+ T cells were pooled using unique dual indexes and sequenced on an Illumina iSeq 100. The authors' analysis ran thus. Non-productive sequences were filtered out, and CDR3s that did not start with C, did not end with F or W, or were shorter than 7 amino acids were discarded. The MANAFEST web application identified antigen-specific clonotypes by comparing peptide-stimulated wells against reference wells and other culture wells. Positive clones required FDR below 0.05, an odds ratio above 5, and productive frequency above 0.1% in at least two of three replicate wells. Cross-reactive clonotypes were defined as significantly expanded in both SARS-CoV-2 spike wells and at least one common cold coronavirus spike condition. Similarity between CDR3 sequences was evaluated in R version 3.6.1 using Levenshtein distances (stringdist) and unrooted phylogenetic trees (ape). TCRdb redid the processing of the public reads, applying fastp at Q25 and MiXCR, and retained in-frame beta chains. Under each unique CDR3 protein, matching rows form one entry showing the most common genes and DNA. The V and J calls and clone size come from TCRdb's table, not from the authors' own analysis. Recorded for this sample are nearly 25,000 distinct CDR3 sequences; roughly 29% of them occurred a single time. The ten largest clones add up to just over 3% of the sample.

Read against the paper, the sample's time point label means: late sampling 161 to 241 days after vaccination in a few convalescent patients. Reading the label with the study, this specimen's treatment or condition is: roughly 11-day PBMC culture with coronavirus spike peptide pools or control peptides (ViraFEST assay). To expand antigen-specific T cells with peptide pools and then pick out the expanded clonotypes through TCR sequencing, the study relied on the ViraFEST assay. Positive SARS-CoV-2 PCR tests in the convalescent patients dated from March to December 2020, before Alpha, Beta and Delta variants emerged in the United States. Each well held 2.2 million or so PBMCs cultured in IMDM containing roughly 5% human AB serum and approximately 9.4 IU/ml IL-2, with about 10 ug/ml peptide pools added. Half of the culture medium was replaced with fresh IL-2-containing medium on days 3 and 7. CD4+ T cells were isolated after roughly 10 days of culture through negative selection using the EasySep CD4+ T cell isolation kit. Ficoll-Paque Plus gradient centrifugation was used to isolate PBMCs from whole blood, and the isolated PBMCs were then either used fresh or cryopreserved at -140C. Culture conditions were generally each tested in triplicate wells.

This clonotype originated in a human donor who had recovered from COVID-19. The sequence is built from TRBV29-1 and TRBJ2-7, with the D gene uncertain. The specimen comprised CD4+ T cells from blood, cultured in vitro, sampled about 7 months after SARS-CoV-2 vaccination. Here the CDR3 is given as CSVLGTAYSFEQYF. Read as DNA, the sequence is TGCAGCGTCTTGGGTACCGCCTATTCTTTCGAGCAGTACTTC.